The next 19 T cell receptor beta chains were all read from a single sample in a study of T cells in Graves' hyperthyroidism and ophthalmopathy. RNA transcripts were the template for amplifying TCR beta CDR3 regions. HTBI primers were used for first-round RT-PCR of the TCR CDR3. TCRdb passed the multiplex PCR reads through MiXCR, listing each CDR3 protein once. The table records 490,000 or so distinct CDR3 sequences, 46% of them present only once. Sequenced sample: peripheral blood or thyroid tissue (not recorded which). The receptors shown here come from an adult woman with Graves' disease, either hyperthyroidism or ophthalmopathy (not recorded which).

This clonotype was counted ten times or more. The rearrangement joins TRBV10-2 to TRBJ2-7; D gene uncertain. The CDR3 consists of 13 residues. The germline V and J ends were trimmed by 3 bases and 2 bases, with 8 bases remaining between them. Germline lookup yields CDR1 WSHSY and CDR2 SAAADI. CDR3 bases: TGCGCCAGCAGTGATGTGGGCACCTACGAGCAGTACTTC. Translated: CASSDVGTYEQYF.

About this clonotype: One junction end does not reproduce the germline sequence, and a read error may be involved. This CDR3 is CASSLGGFSDVPNEQYF. DNA for the CDR3: TGTGCTAGCAGCTTAGGGGGCTTTTCCGACGTCCCGAACGAGCAGTACTTC. The chain uses TRBV7-7 and TRBJ2-7; 7 nucleotides line up with TRBD1. Per germline, CDR1 SSHAT and CDR2 FNYEAQ (reference sequence). CDR3 length: 17 amino acids. Full variable domain (rest looked up from reference TRBV7-7 and TRBJ2-7): GAGVSQSPRYKVTKRGQDVTLRCDPISSHATLYWYQQALGQGPEFLTYFNYEAQPDKSGLPSDRFSAERPEGSISTLTIQRTEQRDSAMYRCASSLGGFSDVPNEQYFGPGTRLTVT.

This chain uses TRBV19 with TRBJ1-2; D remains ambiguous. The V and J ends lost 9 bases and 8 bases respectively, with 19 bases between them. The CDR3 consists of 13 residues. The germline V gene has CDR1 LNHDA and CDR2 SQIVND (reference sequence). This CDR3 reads CASSPRPYSGYTF. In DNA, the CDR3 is TGTGCCAGCAGCCCCCGTCCATATTCAGGCTACACCTTC.

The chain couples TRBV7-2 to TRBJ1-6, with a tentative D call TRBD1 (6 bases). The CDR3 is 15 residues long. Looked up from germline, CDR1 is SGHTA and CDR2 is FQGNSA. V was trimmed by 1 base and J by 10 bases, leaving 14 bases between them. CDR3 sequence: CASSLGTEGRSPLHF. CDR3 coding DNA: TGTGCCAGCAGCTTAGGGACAGAGGGACGATCACCCCTCCACTTT.

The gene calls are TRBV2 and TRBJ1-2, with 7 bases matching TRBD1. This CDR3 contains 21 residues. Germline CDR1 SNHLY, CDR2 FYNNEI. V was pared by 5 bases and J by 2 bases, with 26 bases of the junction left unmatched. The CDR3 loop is CASSPDGVETGAQGGNYGYTF. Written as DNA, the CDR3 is TGTGCCAGCAGTCCAGACGGAGTAGAGACCGGGGCCCAGGGGGGGAACTATGGCTACACCTTC.

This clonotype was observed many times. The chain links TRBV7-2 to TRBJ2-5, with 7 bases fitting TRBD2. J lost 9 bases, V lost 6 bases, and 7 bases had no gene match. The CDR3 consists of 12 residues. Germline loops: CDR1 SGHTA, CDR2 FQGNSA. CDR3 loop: CASSPPAGAQYF. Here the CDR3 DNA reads TGTGCCAGCAGTCCCCCGGCGGGGGCCCAGTACTTC.

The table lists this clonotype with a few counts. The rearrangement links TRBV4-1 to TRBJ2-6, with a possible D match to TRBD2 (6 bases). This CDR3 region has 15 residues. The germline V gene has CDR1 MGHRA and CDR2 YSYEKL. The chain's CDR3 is CAAGRLGSGANVLTF. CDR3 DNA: TGCGCTGCAGGGAGGTTGGGGTCTGGGGCCAACGTCCTGACTTTC.

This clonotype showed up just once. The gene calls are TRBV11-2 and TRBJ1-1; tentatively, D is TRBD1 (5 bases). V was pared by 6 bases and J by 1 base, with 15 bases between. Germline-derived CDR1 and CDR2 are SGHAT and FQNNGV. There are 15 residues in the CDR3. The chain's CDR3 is CASRGLGGTNTEAFF. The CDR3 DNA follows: TGTGCCAGCAGAGGTCTCGGGGGAACGAACACTGAAGCTTTCTTT.

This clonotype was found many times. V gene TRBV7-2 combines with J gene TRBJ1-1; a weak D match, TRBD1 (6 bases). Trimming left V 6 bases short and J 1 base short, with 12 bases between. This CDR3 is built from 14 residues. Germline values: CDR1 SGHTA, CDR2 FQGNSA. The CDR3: CASRSGAQNTEAFF. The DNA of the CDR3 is TGTGCCAGCAGATCAGGGGCACAGAACACTGAAGCTTTCTTT.

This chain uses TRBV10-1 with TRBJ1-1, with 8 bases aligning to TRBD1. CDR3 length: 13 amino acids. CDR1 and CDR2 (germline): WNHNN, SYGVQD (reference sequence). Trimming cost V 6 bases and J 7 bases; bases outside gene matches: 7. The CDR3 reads CASSERGQDEAFF. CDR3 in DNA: TGCGCCAGCAGCGAACGGGGACAGGATGAAGCTTTCTTT.

CDR3 sequence reads: CSARSLARETQYF. CDR3 in DNA: TGCAGTGCTAGATCTCTAGCTCGGGAGACCCAGTACTTC. The chain uses TRBV20-1 and TRBJ2-5, with D possibly matching TRBD2 (5 bases). The CDR3 is 13 amino acids. Germline V gene sequence: CDR1 DFQATT, CDR2 SNEGSKA (reference sequence). Trimming stripped 2 bases from V and 5 bases from J, with 12 bases between.

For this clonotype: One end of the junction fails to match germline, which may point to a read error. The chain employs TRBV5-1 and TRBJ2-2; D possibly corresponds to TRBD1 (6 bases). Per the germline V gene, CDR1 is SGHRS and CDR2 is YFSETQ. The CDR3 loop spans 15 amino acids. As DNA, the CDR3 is TGCGCCAGCAGCCTTGACAGGACGAACACCGGGGAGCTGTCTTGG. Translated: CASSLDRTNTGELSW.

The CDR3 DNA sequence: TGTGCCAGTAGTGGAACAGGGGGCTGGCAGCCCCAGCATTTT. This codes for CASSGTGGWQPQHF. This rearrangement joins TRBV19 to TRBJ1-5; 9 bases map to TRBD1. Germline V CDR1 and CDR2: LNHDA, SQIVND (reference sequence). V lost 5 bases, J lost 7 bases, and 6 bases stayed unmatched. This CDR3 is built from 14 residues. The variable domain in full, with the rest retrieved from reference TRBV19 and TRBJ1-5, is DGGITQSPKYLFRKEGQNVTLSCEQNLNHDAMYWYRQDPGQGLRLIYYSQIVNDFQKGDIAEGYSVSREKKESFPLTVTSAQKNPTAFYLCASSGTGGWQPQHFGDGTRLSIL.

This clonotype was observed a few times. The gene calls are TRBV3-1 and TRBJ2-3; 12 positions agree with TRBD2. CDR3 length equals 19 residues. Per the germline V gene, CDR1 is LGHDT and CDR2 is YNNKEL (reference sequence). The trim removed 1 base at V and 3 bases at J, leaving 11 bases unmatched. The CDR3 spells CASSQVLPRLAGVTDTQYF. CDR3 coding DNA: TGTGCCAGCAGCCAAGTCCTCCCCCGACTAGCGGGAGTGACAGATACGCAGTATTTT.

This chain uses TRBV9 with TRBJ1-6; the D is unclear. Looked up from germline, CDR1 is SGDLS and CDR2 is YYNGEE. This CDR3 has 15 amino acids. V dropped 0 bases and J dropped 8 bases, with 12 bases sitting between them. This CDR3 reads CASSVGLYGDSPLHF. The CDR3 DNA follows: TGTGCCAGCAGCGTAGGTCTGTATGGGGATTCACCCCTCCACTTT.

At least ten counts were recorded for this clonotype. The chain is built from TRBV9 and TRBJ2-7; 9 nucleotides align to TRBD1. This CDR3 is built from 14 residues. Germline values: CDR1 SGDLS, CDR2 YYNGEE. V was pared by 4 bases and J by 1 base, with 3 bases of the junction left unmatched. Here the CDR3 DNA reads TGTGCCAGCAGCAAGGGACAGGGTTCCTACGAGCAGTACTTC. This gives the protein CASSKGQGSYEQYF.

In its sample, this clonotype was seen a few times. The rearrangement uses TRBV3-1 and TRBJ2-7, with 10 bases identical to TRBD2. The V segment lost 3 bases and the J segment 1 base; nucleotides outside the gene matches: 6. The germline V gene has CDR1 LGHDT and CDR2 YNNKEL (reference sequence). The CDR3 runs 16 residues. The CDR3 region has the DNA TGTGCCAGCAGCCACACACTAGCGGGAATATCCTACGAGCAGTACTTC. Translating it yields CASSHTLAGISYEQYF.

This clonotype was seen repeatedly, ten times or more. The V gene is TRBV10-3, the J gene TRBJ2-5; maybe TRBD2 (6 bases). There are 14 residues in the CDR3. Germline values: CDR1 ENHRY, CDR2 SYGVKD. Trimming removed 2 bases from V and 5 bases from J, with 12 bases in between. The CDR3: CAISELAGRETQYF. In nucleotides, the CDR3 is TGTGCCATCAGTGAGCTGGCAGGGAGGGAGACCCAGTACTTC.

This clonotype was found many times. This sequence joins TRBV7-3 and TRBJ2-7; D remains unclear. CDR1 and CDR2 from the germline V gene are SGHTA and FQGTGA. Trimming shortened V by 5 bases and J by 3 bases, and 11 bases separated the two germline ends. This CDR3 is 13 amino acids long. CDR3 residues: CASSPDRFYEQYF. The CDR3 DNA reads TGTGCCAGCAGCCCGGACCGGTTCTACGAGCAGTACTTC.